The T cell receptor beta chain described here comes from a study of shared clonotypes between healthy human individuals. Across the study: Each donor had three CD4 naive, three CD4 memory, two CD8 naive and one CD8 memory plate.

Of note for this clone: Its antigen is unknown. The sample has other DNA sequences that encode this CDR3 too.

Regarding the study as a whole: The expectation was that sequencing depth would affect clonotype sharing among donors.

TCRdb's copy holds only in-frame clones and misses some; the assay was immunoSEQ multiplex PCR. Of 950,000 to 1,300,000 clones in the sample, 60% to 80% were seen once. The sequence derives from a man aged 18 to 29 in good health. Sequencing was performed on memory CD4+ T cells sorted from blood. Stated subset: CD45RA-negative fraction.

The CDR3 spells CASSLRGTNYGYTF. The DNA for the CDR3 is TGTGCCAGCAGCCTCCGGGGGACTAACTATGGCTACACCTTC. This chain joins TRBV7-2 and TRBJ1-2; possibly TRBD1 for D (5 bases). This CDR3 has 14 residues. CDR1 is SGHTA, CDR2 FQGNSA, per germline. Trimming shortened V by 5 bases and J by 0 bases, and 10 bases separated the two germline ends.